The rows below give T cell receptor beta chains drawn from one sample of a study of T cell responses to AZD1222 COVID-19 vaccine. TCRdb keeps only in-frame clones here, not all; method: immunoSEQ multiplex PCR. The sample has tens of thousands of clones, approximately 92% seen once. This specimen was peripheral blood, taken 28 days after the second AZD1222 dose. These receptors all come from an adult who received the AZD1222 COVID-19 vaccine. Each CDR3 is given with its conserved first and last residue. The order of the fields is D gene, clone size, J gene, V gene, CDR3 protein, CDR3 DNA. D genes are given only for firm matches. Only some rows state a clone size, as once, few, many or a class for expanded clones.

d_gene: TRBD2
abundance: -
j_gene: TRBJ2-7
v_gene: TRBV7-6
CDR3aa: CASSPAPLAGGSLEQYF
CDR3nt: TGTGCCAGCAGCCCAGCCCCACTAGCGGGGGGTTCCTTGGAGCAGTACTTC

d_gene: -
abundance: -
j_gene: TRBJ2-1
v_gene: TRBV25-1
CDR3aa: CASSLTTSPYNEQFF
CDR3nt: TGTGCCAGCAGCTTGACTACTTCCCCTTACAATGAGCAGTTCTTC

d_gene: -
abundance: once
j_gene: TRBJ1-5
v_gene: TRBV6-2/TRBV6-3
CDR3aa: CASSYGQGGQPQHF
CDR3nt: TGTGCCAGCAGTTACGGGCAGGGCGGTCAGCCCCAGCATTTT

d_gene: -
abundance: few
j_gene: TRBJ1-1
v_gene: TRBV21-1
CDR3aa: CASSLNTEAFF
CDR3nt: TGTGCCAGCAGCCTTAACACTGAAGCTTTCTTT

d_gene: -
abundance: once
j_gene: TRBJ2-3
v_gene: TRBV5-4
CDR3aa: CASGAGLTDTQYF
CDR3nt: TGTGCCAGCGGGGCAGGACTCACAGATACGCAGTATTTT

d_gene: -
abundance: -
j_gene: TRBJ2-5
v_gene: TRBV18
CDR3aa: CASSNPSLPETQYF
CDR3nt: TGTGCCAGCTCAAACCCGTCCCTACCAGAGACCCAGTACTTC

d_gene: TRBD1
abundance: -
j_gene: TRBJ1-5
v_gene: TRBV9
CDR3aa: CASSSTGRDYQPQHF
CDR3nt: TGTGCCAGCAGCTCGACAGGGAGGGATTATCAGCCCCAGCATTTT

d_gene: -
abundance: -
j_gene: TRBJ2-3
v_gene: TRBV7-8
CDR3aa: CASSRQADTQYF
CDR3nt: TGTGCCAGCAGCCGCCAGGCAGATACGCAGTATTTT

d_gene: -
abundance: -
j_gene: TRBJ2-7
v_gene: TRBV5-6
CDR3aa: CASSWDSVGYEQYF
CDR3nt: TGTGCCAGCAGCTGGGATAGTGTGGGCTACGAGCAGTACTTC

d_gene: -
abundance: -
j_gene: TRBJ2-3
v_gene: TRBV6-5
CDR3aa: CASTDGGTDTQYF
CDR3nt: TGTGCCAGCACCGACGGGGGAACAGATACGCAGTATTTT

d_gene: -
abundance: -
j_gene: TRBJ1-6
v_gene: TRBV7-2
CDR3aa: CASSLERGGNSPLHF
CDR3nt: TGTGCCAGCAGCTTAGAGAGGGGGGGTAATTCACCCCTCCACTTT

d_gene: TRBD2
abundance: few
j_gene: TRBJ2-7
v_gene: TRBV6-2/TRBV6-3
CDR3aa: CASSTPLAGGKPSYEQYF
CDR3nt: TGTGCCAGCAGCACCCCCCTAGCGGGGGGCAAACCGTCCTACGAGCAGTACTTC

d_gene: TRBD1
abundance: -
j_gene: TRBJ2-7
v_gene: TRBV28
CDR3aa: CASSPGGQSSYEQYF
CDR3nt: TGTGCCAGCAGTCCAGGGGGACAGTCCTCCTACGAGCAGTACTTC

d_gene: -
abundance: -
j_gene: TRBJ2-7
v_gene: TRBV10-3
CDR3aa: CAISVEPSYEQYF
CDR3nt: TGTGCCATCAGTGTTGAACCAAGCTACGAGCAGTACTTC

d_gene: TRBD1
abundance: once
j_gene: TRBJ1-6
v_gene: TRBV9
CDR3aa: CASSVEVTGVGSPLHF
CDR3nt: TGTGCCAGCAGCGTGGAGGTTACAGGGGTAGGATCACCCCTCCACTTT

d_gene: TRBD1
abundance: once
j_gene: TRBJ1-4
v_gene: TRBV2
CDR3aa: CASSESGRGRGLEKLFF
CDR3nt: TGTGCCAGCAGTGAATCCGGTCGCGGCAGGGGGTTGGAAAAACTGTTTTTT

d_gene: -
abundance: -
j_gene: TRBJ2-3
v_gene: TRBV12-5
CDR3aa: CASGPGSGVDTQYF
CDR3nt: TGTGCTAGTGGCCCGGGGTCCGGGGTGGATACGCAGTATTTT

d_gene: TRBD2
abundance: -
j_gene: TRBJ2-1
v_gene: TRBV5-4
CDR3aa: CASSLAGGALGNEQFF
CDR3nt: TGTGCCAGCAGCTTGGCCGGGGGGGCCTTGGGGAATGAGCAGTTCTTC

d_gene: -
abundance: -
j_gene: TRBJ1-1
v_gene: TRBV6-2/TRBV6-3
CDR3aa: CASSYRPPGVNLNTEAFF
CDR3nt: TGTGCCAGCAGTTACAGGCCTCCAGGGGTTAACCTGAACACTGAAGCTTTCTTT

d_gene: -
abundance: -
j_gene: TRBJ1-5
v_gene: TRBV6-2/TRBV6-3
CDR3aa: CASSYRATFNQPQHF
CDR3nt: TGTGCCAGCAGTTATCGGGCCACTTTCAATCAGCCCCAGCATTTT

d_gene: TRBD1
abundance: -
j_gene: TRBJ2-5
v_gene: TRBV19
CDR3aa: CASSNPTGGVETQYF
CDR3nt: TGTGCCAGTTCCAATCCGACAGGGGGGGTCGAGACCCAGTACTTC

d_gene: -
abundance: -
j_gene: TRBJ2-2
v_gene: TRBV4-1
CDR3aa: CASSQPWRDTGELFF
CDR3nt: TGCGCCAGCAGCCAACCCTGGCGGGACACCGGGGAGCTGTTTTTT

d_gene: -
abundance: -
j_gene: TRBJ1-5
v_gene: TRBV24-1
CDR3aa: CATIWGLGGSNNQPQHF
CDR3nt: TGTGCCACCATCTGGGGGTTGGGGGGGAGCAACAATCAGCCCCAGCATTTT

d_gene: -
abundance: -
j_gene: TRBJ2-2
v_gene: TRBV11-2
CDR3aa: CASSFTGELFF
CDR3nt: TGTGCCAGCAGCTTCACCGGGGAGCTGTTTTTT

d_gene: -
abundance: -
j_gene: TRBJ2-5
v_gene: TRBV7-3
CDR3aa: CASSLMGDRTSQETQYF
CDR3nt: TGTGCCAGCAGCTTAATGGGTGACAGGACCTCCCAAGAGACCCAGTACTTC

d_gene: TRBD2
abundance: -
j_gene: TRBJ2-3
v_gene: TRBV6-2/TRBV6-3
CDR3aa: CASSPGTSIFRDTQYF
CDR3nt: TGTGCCAGCAGCCCCGGGACTAGTATCTTTCGGGATACGCAGTATTTT

d_gene: -
abundance: -
j_gene: TRBJ1-5
v_gene: TRBV19
CDR3aa: CASSGSLYSNQPQHF
CDR3nt: TGTGCCAGTTCTGGTAGTTTATATAGCAATCAGCCCCAGCATTTT

d_gene: -
abundance: -
j_gene: TRBJ2-7
v_gene: TRBV6-1
CDR3aa: CASSEGFMGASYEQYF
CDR3nt: TGTGCCAGCAGTGAAGGGTTTATGGGGGCTTCCTACGAGCAGTACTTC

d_gene: TRBD1
abundance: -
j_gene: TRBJ1-4
v_gene: TRBV2
CDR3aa: CASRGQGGREKLFF
CDR3nt: TGTGCCAGCAGGGGCCAGGGGGGCCGGGAAAAACTGTTTTTT

d_gene: -
abundance: few
j_gene: TRBJ1-6
v_gene: TRBV7-8
CDR3aa: CASSPDSAGSSPLHF
CDR3nt: TGTGCCAGCAGCCCCGACAGCGCGGGCTCCTCACCCCTCCACTTT

d_gene: -
abundance: -
j_gene: TRBJ1-5
v_gene: TRBV4-1
CDR3aa: CASSQGFRANQPQHF
CDR3nt: TGCGCCAGCAGCCAAGGATTCAGGGCAAATCAGCCCCAGCATTTT

d_gene: -
abundance: -
j_gene: TRBJ1-2
v_gene: TRBV7-9
CDR3aa: CASSFTGPNGYTF
CDR3nt: TGTGCCAGCAGCTTTACAGGGCCTAATGGCTACACCTTC

d_gene: -
abundance: -
j_gene: TRBJ2-5
v_gene: TRBV2
CDR3aa: CASSEGIQETQYF
CDR3nt: TGTGCCAGCAGTGAGGGAATCCAAGAGACCCAGTACTTC

d_gene: -
abundance: -
j_gene: TRBJ2-3
v_gene: TRBV28
CDR3aa: CASSSPDIRTDTQYF
CDR3nt: TGTGCCAGCAGTTCCCCGGACATACGCACAGATACGCAGTATTTT

d_gene: -
abundance: -
j_gene: TRBJ2-5
v_gene: TRBV24-1
CDR3aa: CATAPGADRKETQYF
CDR3nt: TGTGCCACCGCCCCCGGGGCAGATCGAAAAGAGACCCAGTACTTC